One and the same sample provided the 16 T cell receptor beta chains below, sequenced in a study of cytomegalovirus exposure and HLA in healthy donors. With 60 Vbeta and 13 Jbeta primers, the PCR was carried out. Generated by immunoSEQ multiplex PCR, the TCRdb table keeps only in-frame clones and is missing some. The table has over 120,000 clones, just under 85% seen once. Sequencing input: PBMCs. The receptors were sampled from a woman aged 60-70 years in good health and CMV-seropositive.

CDR3 sequence: CASSGIQATGELFF. The CDR3 DNA is TGTGCCAGCAGCGGCATTCAGGCAACCGGGGAGCTGTTTTTT. The rearrangement uses TRBV25-1 and TRBJ2-2; no reliable D call. The germline CDR1 and CDR2 sequences are MGHDK and SYGVNS. The V gene lost 6 bases and the J gene lost 5 bases, with 13 bases spanning the gap. The CDR3 extends over 14 amino acids.

The V gene is TRBV5-4, the J gene TRBJ1-6, with D unclear. V was trimmed by 3 bases and J by 0 bases, leaving 7 bases between them. Per germline, CDR1 SGHNT and CDR2 YYREEE (reference sequence). The CDR3 loop spans 15 amino acids. The CDR3: CASSSSSSYNSPLHF. The CDR3 DNA sequence: TGTGCCAGCAGCTCCTCCAGCTCCTATAATTCACCCCTCCACTTT.

The genes are TRBV7-2 and TRBJ2-3; TRBD2 matches at 7 bases. Trimming took 3 bases from V and 2 from J; bases not matched to a gene: 5. This CDR3 is 15 amino acids long. CDR1 is SGHTA, CDR2 FQGNSA, per germline. Here the CDR3 reads CASSFLAVHTDTQYF. CDR3 nucleotides: TGTGCCAGCAGCTTTCTAGCGGTTCACACAGATACGCAGTATTTT.

This clone showed up just once. The V gene is TRBV30, the J gene TRBJ2-3; 8 bases match TRBD2. The CDR3 sequence is 13 residues long. Germline assignment: CDR1 GTSNPN and CDR2 SVGIG (reference sequence). The V segment lost 4 bases and the J segment 3 bases; nucleotides outside the gene matches: 3. CDR3 sequence: CAWTGGETDTQYF. In nucleotides, the CDR3 is TGTGCCTGGACGGGAGGGGAGACAGATACGCAGTATTTT.

The chain is built from TRBV7-6 and TRBJ2-7; 10 nucleotides agree with TRBD1. Germline V gene lookup returns CDR1 SGHVS and CDR2 FNYEAQ. The CDR3 runs to 13 residues. The J segment lost 6 bases and the V segment lost 4 bases, leaving 3 bases of the junction unmatched. DNA for the CDR3: TGTGCCAGCAGCTCAGACAGGGGGCGCGAGCAGTACTTC. Encoded protein: CASSSDRGREQYF.

This clone has only a few counts. The chain combines TRBV5-4 with TRBJ2-3; 11 bases map to TRBD2. This CDR3 has 17 residues. V gave up 0 bases and J gave up 5 bases; unmatched junction bases: 8. CDR1 and CDR2 from the germline V gene are SGHNT and YYREEE (reference sequence). The DNA of the CDR3 is TGTGCCAGCAGCTTGGAGGTTAGCGGGAGGGCCGGAGATACGCAGTATTTT. It translates to CASSLEVSGRAGDTQYF.

The genes are TRBV7-3 and TRBJ2-2; D possibly corresponds to TRBD1 (6 bases). V lost 3 bases and J lost 1, with 12 bases in between. Germline lookup yields CDR1 SGHTA and CDR2 FQGTGA. This CDR3 comprises 16 residues. This CDR3 reads CASSLSTGLNTGELFF. The DNA for the CDR3 is TGTGCCAGCAGCTTGTCGACAGGACTGAACACCGGGGAGCTGTTTTTT.

This sequence joins TRBV6-6 and TRBJ2-1, with 7 bases lining up with TRBD1. The junction had 10 bases not matched to a gene; V was cut back by 4 bases and J by 4 bases. The length of the CDR3 is 16 residues. Germline V lookup: CDR1 MNHNY, CDR2 SVGAGI (reference sequence). For the CDR3, the DNA is TGTGCCAGCAGTTCTGACAGGGCCGAAACGTACAATGAGCAGTTCTTC. Protein product: CASSSDRAETYNEQFF.

The sample holds a few counts of this clone. This rearrangement joins TRBV30 to TRBJ2-5, with TRBD1 identical over 11 bases. The better agreement between TRBJ2-7 and the DNA end casts doubt on the J call. Germline V gives CDR1 GTSNPN, CDR2 SVGIG (reference sequence). The CDR3 consists of 15 residues. In nucleotides, the CDR3 is TGTGCCTGGACTCCTTGGACAGGGGGCTTGTACGAGCAGTACTTC. Its protein product is CAWTPWTGGLYEQYF.

The chain employs TRBV19 and TRBJ2-3; TRBD1 aligns across 7 bases. The CDR3 is 14 amino acids. From germline, CDR1 is LNHDA and CDR2 SQIVND (reference sequence). The junction had 0 bases not matched to a gene; V was cut back by 2 bases and J by 1 base. Written as DNA, the CDR3 is TGTGCCAGTAGTATAACAGGGGGCACAGATACGCAGTATTTT. Its protein product is CASSITGGTDTQYF.

The rearrangement uses TRBV7-8 and TRBJ2-3, with 7 bases identical to TRBD2. V lost 4 bases and J lost 3; bases outside the gene matches: 10. The CDR3 runs to 16 residues. Germline V gives CDR1 SGHVS, CDR2 FQNEAQ. The CDR3 reads CASSYWEGKGTDTQYF. CDR3 in DNA: TGTGCCAGCAGCTACTGGGAGGGCAAGGGTACAGATACGCAGTATTTT.

V usage is TRBV14 and J usage is TRBJ1-1; 8 nucleotides agree with TRBD1. V lost 1 base to trimming and J lost 7 bases; unmatched junction nucleotides: 5. Germline V gene sequence: CDR1 SGHDN, CDR2 FVKESK. This CDR3 region has 14 residues. CDR3 DNA: TGTGCCAGCAGCCAAGTCAGGGGGCTTAGTGAAGCTTTCTTT. Translation gives CASSQVRGLSEAFF.

The rearrangement joins TRBV7-2 to TRBJ1-1; D is perhaps TRBD1 (6 bases). Germline V gene sequence: CDR1 SGHTA, CDR2 FQGNSA. V lost 2 bases and J lost 5, with 12 bases in between. CDR3 length: 14 amino acids. The chain's CDR3 is CASSLQGPWTEAFF. CDR3 in DNA: TGTGCCAGCAGCTTACAGGGGCCGTGGACTGAAGCTTTCTTT.

The V and J genes are TRBV11-3 and TRBJ1-1, with 8 nucleotides matching TRBD1. This CDR3 spans 15 amino acids. Trimming took 0 bases from V and 6 from J; bases not matched to a gene: 6. Germline V CDR1 and CDR2: SGHNT, YENEEA. The CDR3 loop reads CASSLDQGASPEAFF. CDR3 in DNA: TGTGCCAGCAGCTTAGACCAGGGGGCCAGCCCTGAAGCTTTCTTT.

The CDR3 protein is CATNPGGNTIYF. The CDR3 DNA sequence: TGTGCCACGAATCCAGGGGGAAACACCATATATTTT. The genes are TRBV7-6 and TRBJ1-3, with TRBD1 as a possible D gene (5 bases). Trimming removed 10 bases at V and 4 bases at J, with 11 bases between. CDR3 length equals 12 residues. Germline CDR1 is SGHVS and CDR2 is FNYEAQ.

This clone was counted many times. The chain employs TRBV6-5 and TRBJ2-7, with 11 bases matching TRBD2. Germline CDR1 reads MNHEY; CDR2 reads SVGAGI. The CDR3 runs to 15 residues. V shed 5 bases and J 4 bases; nucleotides not matched to a gene: 7. CDR3 coding DNA: TGTGCCAGCAGTCCCTACACTAGCGGGAGTTACGAGCAGTACTTC. Amino acid sequence: CASSPYTSGSYEQYF.